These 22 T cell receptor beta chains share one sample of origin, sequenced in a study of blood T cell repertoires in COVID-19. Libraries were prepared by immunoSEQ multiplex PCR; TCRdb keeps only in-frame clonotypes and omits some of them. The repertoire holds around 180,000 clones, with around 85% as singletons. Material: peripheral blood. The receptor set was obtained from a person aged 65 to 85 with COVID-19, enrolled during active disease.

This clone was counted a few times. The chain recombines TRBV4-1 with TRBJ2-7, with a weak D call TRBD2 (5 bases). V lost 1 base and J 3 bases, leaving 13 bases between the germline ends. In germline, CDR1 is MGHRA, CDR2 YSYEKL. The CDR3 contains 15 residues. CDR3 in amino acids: CASSQVALEDYEQYF. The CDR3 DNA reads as TGCGCCAGCAGCCAAGTTGCGTTGGAGGACTACGAGCAGTACTTC.

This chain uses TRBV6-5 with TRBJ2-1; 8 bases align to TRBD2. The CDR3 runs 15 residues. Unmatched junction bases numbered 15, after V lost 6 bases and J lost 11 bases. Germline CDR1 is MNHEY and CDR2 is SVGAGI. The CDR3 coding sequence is TGTGCCAGCAGCCCCGGGACTAGGGGCGGGTTTCAGCAGTTCTTC. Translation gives CASSPGTRGGFQQFF.

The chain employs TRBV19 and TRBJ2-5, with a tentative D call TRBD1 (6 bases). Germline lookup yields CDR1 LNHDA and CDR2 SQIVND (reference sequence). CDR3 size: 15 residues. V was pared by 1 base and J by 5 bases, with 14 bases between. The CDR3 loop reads CASSIARDTGETQYF. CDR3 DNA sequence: TGTGCCAGTAGTATAGCCCGGGACACCGGTGAGACCCAGTACTTC.

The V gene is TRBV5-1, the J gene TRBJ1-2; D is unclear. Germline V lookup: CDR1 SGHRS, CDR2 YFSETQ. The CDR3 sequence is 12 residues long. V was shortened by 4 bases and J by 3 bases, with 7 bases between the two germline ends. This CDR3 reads CASSREDYGYTF. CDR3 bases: TGCGCCAGCAGCCGGGAGGACTATGGCTACACCTTC.

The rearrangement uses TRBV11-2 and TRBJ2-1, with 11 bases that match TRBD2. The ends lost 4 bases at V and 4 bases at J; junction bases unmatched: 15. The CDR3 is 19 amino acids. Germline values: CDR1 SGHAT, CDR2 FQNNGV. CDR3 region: CASSWRLAGPPTIYNEQFF. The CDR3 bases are TGTGCCAGCAGCTGGCGACTAGCGGGACCTCCTACAATATACAATGAGCAGTTCTTC.

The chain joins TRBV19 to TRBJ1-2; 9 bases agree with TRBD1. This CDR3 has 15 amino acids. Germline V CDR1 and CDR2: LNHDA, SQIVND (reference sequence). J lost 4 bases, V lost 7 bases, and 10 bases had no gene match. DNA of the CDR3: TGTGCCAGTACCTTGGACAGGGGCCTTGCCTATGGCTACACCTTC. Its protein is CASTLDRGLAYGYTF.

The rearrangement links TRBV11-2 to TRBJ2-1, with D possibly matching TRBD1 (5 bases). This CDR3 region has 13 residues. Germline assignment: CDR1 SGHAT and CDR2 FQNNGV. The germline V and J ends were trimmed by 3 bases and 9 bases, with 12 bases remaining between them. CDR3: CASSFSRDGEQFF. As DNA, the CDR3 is TGTGCCAGCAGCTTTTCCAGGGATGGTGAGCAGTTCTTC.

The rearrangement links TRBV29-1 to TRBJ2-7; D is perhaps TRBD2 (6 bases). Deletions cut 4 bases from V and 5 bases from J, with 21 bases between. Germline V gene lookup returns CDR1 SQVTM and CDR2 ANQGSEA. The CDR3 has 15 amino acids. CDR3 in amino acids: CSVVRFRGGEDEQYF. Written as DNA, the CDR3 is TGCAGCGTTGTCCGATTTCGGGGCGGGGAAGACGAGCAGTACTTC.

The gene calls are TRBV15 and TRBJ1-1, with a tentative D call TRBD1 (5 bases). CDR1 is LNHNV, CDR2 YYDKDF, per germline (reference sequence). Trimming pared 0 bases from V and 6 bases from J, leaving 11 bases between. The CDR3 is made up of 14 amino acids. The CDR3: CATSRDPGVAEAFF. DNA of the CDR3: TGTGCCACCAGCAGAGATCCGGGGGTGGCTGAAGCTTTCTTT.

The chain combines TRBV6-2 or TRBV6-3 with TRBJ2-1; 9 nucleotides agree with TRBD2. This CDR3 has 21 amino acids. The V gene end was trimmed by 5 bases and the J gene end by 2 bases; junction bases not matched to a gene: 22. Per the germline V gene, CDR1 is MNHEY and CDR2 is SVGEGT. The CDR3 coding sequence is TGTGCCAGCAGTACCCGAAGCGGTAGCGGGAGATCAAAGTCCACCTACAATGAGCAGTTCTTC. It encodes CASSTRSGSGRSKSTYNEQFF.

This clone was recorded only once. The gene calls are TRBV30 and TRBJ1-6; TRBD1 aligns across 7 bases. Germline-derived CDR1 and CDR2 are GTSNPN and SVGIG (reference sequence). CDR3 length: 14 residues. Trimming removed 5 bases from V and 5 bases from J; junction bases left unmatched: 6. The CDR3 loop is CAWSSGTDNSPLHF. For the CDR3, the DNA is TGTGCCTGGTCGTCCGGGACAGATAATTCACCCCTCCACTTT.

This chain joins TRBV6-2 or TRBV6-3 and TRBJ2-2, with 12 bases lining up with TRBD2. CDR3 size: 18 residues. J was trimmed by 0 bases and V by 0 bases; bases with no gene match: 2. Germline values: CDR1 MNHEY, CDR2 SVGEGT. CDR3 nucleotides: TGTGCCAGCAGTTACTCGACTAGCGGGGGTACGAACACCGGGGAGCTGTTTTTT. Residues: CASSYSTSGGTNTGELFF.

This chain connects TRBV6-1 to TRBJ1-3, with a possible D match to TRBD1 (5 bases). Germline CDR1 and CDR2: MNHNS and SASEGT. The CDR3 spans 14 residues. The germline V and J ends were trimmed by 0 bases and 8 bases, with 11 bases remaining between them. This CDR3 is CASSEAALGHTIYF. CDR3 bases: TGTGCCAGCAGTGAAGCGGCGTTGGGGCACACCATATATTTT.

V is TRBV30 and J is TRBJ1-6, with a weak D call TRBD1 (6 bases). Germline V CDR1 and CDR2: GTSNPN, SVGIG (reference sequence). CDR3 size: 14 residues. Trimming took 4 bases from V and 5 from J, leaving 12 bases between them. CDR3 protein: CAWTGRQDNSPLHF. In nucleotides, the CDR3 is TGTGCCTGGACGGGCCGACAGGATAATTCACCCCTCCACTTT.

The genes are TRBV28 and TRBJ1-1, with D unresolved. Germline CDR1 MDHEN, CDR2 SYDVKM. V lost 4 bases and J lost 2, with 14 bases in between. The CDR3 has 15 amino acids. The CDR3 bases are TGTGCCAGCAGTTCAACGAGATCGTTTAACACTGAAGCTTTCTTT. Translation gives CASSSTRSFNTEAFF.

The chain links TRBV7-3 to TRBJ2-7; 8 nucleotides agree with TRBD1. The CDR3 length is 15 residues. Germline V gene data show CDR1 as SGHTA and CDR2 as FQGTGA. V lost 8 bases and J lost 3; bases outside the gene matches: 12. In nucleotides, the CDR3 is TGTGCCAGCGCGCCGCAGCCGGGACAGGTCTACGAGCAGTACTTC. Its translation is CASAPQPGQVYEQYF.

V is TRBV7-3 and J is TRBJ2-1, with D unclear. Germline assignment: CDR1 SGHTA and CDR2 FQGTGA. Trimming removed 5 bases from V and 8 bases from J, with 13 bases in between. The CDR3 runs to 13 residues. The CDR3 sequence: CASSPWPADEQFF. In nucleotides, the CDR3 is TGTGCCAGCAGCCCCTGGCCCGCAGATGAGCAGTTCTTC.

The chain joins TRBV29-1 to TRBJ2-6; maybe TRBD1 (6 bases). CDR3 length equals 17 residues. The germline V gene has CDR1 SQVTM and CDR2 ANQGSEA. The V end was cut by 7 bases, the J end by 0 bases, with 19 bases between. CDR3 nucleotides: TGCAGCGCTTCTTGGAGGACAGAGATCTCTGGGGCCAACGTCCTGACTTTC. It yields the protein CSASWRTEISGANVLTF.

CDR3 residues: CASSWGGSGANVLTF. CDR3 bases: TGTGCCAGCAGCTGGGGGGGCTCTGGGGCCAACGTCCTGACTTTC. The chain uses TRBV27 and TRBJ2-6; 7 bases are a match to TRBD2. Trimming took 6 bases from V and 0 from J; bases not matched to a gene: 2. There are 15 residues in the CDR3. The germline CDR1 and CDR2 sequences are MNHEY and SMNVEV (reference sequence).

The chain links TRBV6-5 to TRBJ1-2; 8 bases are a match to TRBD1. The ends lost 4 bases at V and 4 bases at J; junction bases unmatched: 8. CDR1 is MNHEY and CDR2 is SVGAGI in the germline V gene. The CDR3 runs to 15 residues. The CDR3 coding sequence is TGTGCCAGCAGTTCTACACCGACAGGGGTCTATGGCTACACCTTC. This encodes CASSSTPTGVYGYTF.

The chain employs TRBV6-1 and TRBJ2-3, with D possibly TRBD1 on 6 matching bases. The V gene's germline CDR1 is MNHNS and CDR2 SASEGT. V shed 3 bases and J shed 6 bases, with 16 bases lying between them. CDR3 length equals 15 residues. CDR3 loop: CASSDMNRVTDTQYF. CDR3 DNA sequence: TGTGCCAGCAGTGATATGAACAGGGTGACCGATACGCAGTATTTT.

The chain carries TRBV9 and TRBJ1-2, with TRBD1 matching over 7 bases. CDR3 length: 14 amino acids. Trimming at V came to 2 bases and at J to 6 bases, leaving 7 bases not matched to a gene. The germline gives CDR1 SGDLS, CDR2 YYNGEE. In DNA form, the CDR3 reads TGTGCCAGCAGCGTGGGGGGCGGGACAGATGGCTACACCTTC. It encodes CASSVGGGTDGYTF.